The 21 T cell receptor beta chains below all came from one sample that was sequenced in a study of OX40 agonist ivuxolimab in advanced cancers. Produced via immunoSEQ multiplex PCR; TCRdb's table is partial and in-frame only. The data contain about 12,000 clones, approximately 80% of them singletons. The sequences come from CD4+ or CD8+ T cells sorted from blood, collected in a trial of the OX40 agonist ivuxolimab. Source of these receptors: an adult with an advanced solid tumor such as melanoma, head and neck, liver or kidney cancer.

This clone was counted only a few times. This chain's CDR3 is CASSFPGGDYGEQYF. CDR3 coding DNA: TGTGCCAGCAGCTTTCCCGGGGGGGACTACGGCGAGCAGTACTTC. The V and J genes are TRBV5-4 and TRBJ2-7; 8 nucleotides line up with TRBD2. This CDR3 region has 15 residues. Germline V gene lookup returns CDR1 SGHNT and CDR2 YYREEE (reference sequence). The V and J ends lost 2 bases and 6 bases, in that order; junction bases with no gene match: 10.

The chain combines TRBV7-3 with TRBJ2-1, with a tentative D call TRBD2 (5 bases). The germline V and J ends were trimmed by 5 bases and 9 bases, with 17 bases remaining between them. The CDR3 length is 14 residues. Germline V gene data show CDR1 as SGHTA and CDR2 as FQGTGA. The CDR3: CASSAIDSDSEQFF. CDR3 DNA: TGTGCCAGCAGCGCCATCGATAGCGACTCTGAGCAGTTCTTC.

By sample share, this clone is medium-sized (0.01 to 0.1%). The chain joins TRBV14 to TRBJ2-1; 9 positions agree with TRBD1. Per germline, CDR1 SGHDN and CDR2 FVKESK. There are 16 residues in the CDR3. V lost 4 bases and J lost 5; bases outside the gene matches: 9. CDR3 in DNA: TGTGCCAGCAGCCTCGTCCCGGGACAGGGAGACAATGAGCAGTTCTTC. Its protein is CASSLVPGQGDNEQFF.

This chain connects TRBV4-2 to TRBJ1-4, with D perhaps matching TRBD1 (6 bases). V was shortened by 3 bases and J by 2 bases, with 13 bases between the two germline ends. Germline loops: CDR1 LGHNA, CDR2 YNFKEQ. This CDR3 has 16 amino acids. CDR3 nucleotide sequence: TGTGCCAGCAGCCATGGCCCAGGGGAGACTAATGAAAAACTGTTTTTT. This sequence encodes CASSHGPGETNEKLFF.

V usage is TRBV11-2 and J usage is TRBJ2-3, with no clear D. This CDR3 has 13 amino acids. Trimming removed 0 bases at V and 4 bases at J, with 5 bases between. Germline-derived CDR1 and CDR2 are SGHAT and FQNNGV. This chain's CDR3 is CASSLDMADTQYF. In nucleotides, the CDR3 is TGTGCCAGCAGCTTAGATATGGCAGATACGCAGTATTTT.

This chain connects TRBV6-4 to TRBJ2-3, with 11 bases matching TRBD2. The trim removed 0 bases at V and 2 bases at J, leaving 1 base unmatched. The CDR3 runs 16 residues. The germline V gene encodes CDR1 MRHNA and CDR2 SNTAGT. The CDR3 DNA reads TGTGCCAGCAGTGACTCACTAGCGGGGGACACAGATACGCAGTATTTT. Translating gives CASSDSLAGDTDTQYF.

V usage is TRBV25-1 and J usage is TRBJ2-3; D gene uncertain. The V and J ends lost 6 bases and 6 bases respectively, with 7 bases between them. This CDR3 has 11 amino acids. The germline CDR1 and CDR2 sequences are MGHDK and SYGVNS. In nucleotides, the CDR3 is TGTGCCAGCAGGACGTGGGATACGCAGTATTTT. Translated, it gives CASRTWDTQYF.

The chain has TRBV2 and TRBJ1-4; 8 nucleotides match TRBD1. Germline lookup yields CDR1 SNHLY and CDR2 FYNNEI. Unmatched junction bases numbered 20, after V lost 2 bases and J lost 6 bases. The CDR3 covers 20 residues. The CDR3 sequence: CASSESLVFRTGREDEKLFF. The CDR3 DNA is TGTGCCAGCAGTGAATCCCTCGTTTTTAGGACAGGGAGAGAAGATGAAAAACTGTTTTTT.

The V gene is TRBV11-2, the J gene TRBJ2-3; D uncertain. The CDR3 contains 16 residues. CDR1 SGHAT and CDR2 FQNNGV come from the germline V gene. V was cut by 0 bases and J by 2 bases, with 12 bases left in between. The CDR3 region is CASSLEAQAVTDTQYF. CDR3 DNA sequence: TGTGCCAGCAGCTTAGAGGCACAAGCTGTCACAGATACGCAGTATTTT.

This clone has only a few counts. V usage is TRBV5-6 and J usage is TRBJ2-7; D is possibly TRBD1 (6 bases). V lost 4 bases and J 0 bases, leaving 8 bases between the germline ends. Germline V gene sequence: CDR1 SGHDT, CDR2 YYEEEE. The CDR3 loop spans 13 amino acids. CDR3 nucleotides: TGTGCCAGCAGCATAGGGGGCTCCTACGAGCAGTACTTC. Protein product: CASSIGGSYEQYF.

CDR3 amino acids: CASSFGSDRTDTQYF. The DNA of the CDR3 is TGTGCCAGCAGCTTCGGTAGTGACCGCACAGATACGCAGTATTTT. The J gene is TRBJ2-3, the V gene TRBV7-9; D is ambiguous. From germline, CDR1 is SEHNR and CDR2 FQNEAQ (reference sequence). The CDR3 consists of 15 residues. Between the trimmed V and J ends, which lost 3 bases and 1 base, there was a span of 11 bases. The full variable domain, completed using reference TRBV7-9 and TRBJ2-3, is DTGVSQNPRHKITKRGQNVTFRCDPISEHNRLYWYRQTLGQGPEFLTYFQNEAQLEKSRLLSDRFSAERPKGSFSTLEIQRTEQGDSAMYLCASSFGSDRTDTQYFGPGTRLTVL.

The chain couples TRBV27 to TRBJ2-2; the match to TRBD1 covers 9 bases. The CDR3 extends over 17 amino acids. In germline, CDR1 is MNHEY, CDR2 SMNVEV (reference sequence). Trimming at V came to 0 bases and at J to 6 bases, leaving 8 bases not matched to a gene. The CDR3 DNA reads TGTGCCAGCAGTTTATCGAGGGGACAGGGCGGCGCCGGGGAGCTGTTTTTT. Amino acids: CASSLSRGQGGAGELFF.

CDR3 nucleotides: TGTGCCATCAGCTTGGGACAGGCCTACGAGCAGTACTTC. Translated, it gives CAISLGQAYEQYF. The chain couples TRBV10-3 to TRBJ2-7; 8 positions match TRBD1. V was clipped by 6 bases and J by 2 bases; unmatched bases: 3. CDR3 length: 13 residues. Germline CDR1 and CDR2: ENHRY and SYGVKD.

The chain links TRBV5-4 to TRBJ1-5; D is perhaps TRBD1 (6 bases). Trimming removed 4 bases at V and 5 bases at J, with 16 bases between. CDR1 and CDR2 from the germline V gene are SGHNT and YYREEE (reference sequence). The CDR3 runs to 15 residues. The DNA of the CDR3 is TGTGCCAGCAGCATTACAGGGACGGGCGATCAGCCCCAGCATTTT. Its translation is CASSITGTGDQPQHF.

The chain combines TRBV4-1 with TRBJ1-2; D remains ambiguous. In germline, CDR1 is MGHRA, CDR2 YSYEKL. The CDR3 is made up of 14 amino acids. Trimming took off 8 bases at V and 0 bases at J, with 13 bases between the two ends. CDR3 protein: CASVGGPPNYGYTF. The CDR3 DNA sequence: TGCGCCAGCGTTGGAGGGCCCCCTAACTATGGCTACACCTTC.

V is TRBV18 and J is TRBJ2-1; TRBD2 is a possible D gene (6 bases). V lost 0 bases to trimming and J lost 8 bases, with 14 bases between them. The CDR3 loop spans 15 amino acids. Per germline, CDR1 KGHSH and CDR2 LQKENI. The CDR3 region is CASSPPSGTKDEQFF. As DNA, the CDR3 is TGTGCCAGCTCACCACCTAGCGGAACCAAAGATGAGCAGTTCTTC.

The chain joins TRBV6-5 to TRBJ2-7, with D unclear. Germline CDR1 and CDR2: MNHEY and SVGAGI. The V end lost 6 bases, the J end lost 9 bases, and 18 bases lay between the germline ends. This CDR3 has 13 residues. CDR3 loop: CASRESIGFPQYF. The DNA of the CDR3 is TGTGCCAGCAGGGAGTCTATAGGGTTTCCGCAGTACTTC.

This clone has only one observation. The CDR3 here is CASSQFEKLFF. The CDR3 DNA sequence: TGCGCCAGCAGCCAATTTGAAAAACTGTTTTTT. The V and J genes are TRBV4-3 and TRBJ1-4, with D hard to call. Trimming left V 2 bases short and J 7 bases short, with 2 bases between. Germline assignment: CDR1 LGHNA and CDR2 YSLEER. The CDR3 runs to 11 residues.

V usage is TRBV27 and J usage is TRBJ2-1; either TRBD1 or TRBD2 may fit D (5 bases each). The CDR3 extends over 15 amino acids. Per germline, CDR1 MNHEY and CDR2 SMNVEV (reference sequence). V gave up 3 bases and J gave up 0 bases, with 9 bases separating them. CDR3 DNA: TGTGCCAGCAGTTTGGGGCTAGCCTCCTACAATGAGCAGTTCTTC. This encodes CASSLGLASYNEQFF.

The chain uses TRBV4-1 and TRBJ2-7, with 10 bases identical to TRBD1. This CDR3 comprises 15 residues. Germline V gene lookup returns CDR1 MGHRA and CDR2 YSYEKL. Germline trimming cut 4 bases from V and 2 bases from J; bases unmatched to any gene: 5. The CDR3 DNA sequence: TGCGCCAGCAGCCCCCGGGACAGGGGTACCTACGAGCAGTACTTC. This gives the protein CASSPRDRGTYEQYF.

The chain is built from TRBV9 and TRBJ1-1; unclear D gene. Germline V gene lookup returns CDR1 SGDLS and CDR2 YYNGEE. The V gene lost 0 bases and the J gene lost 0 bases, with 12 bases spanning the gap. This CDR3 comprises 16 residues. CDR3: CASSVGLASMNTEAFF. CDR3 sequence (DNA): TGTGCCAGCAGCGTAGGGTTGGCCTCCATGAACACTGAAGCTTTCTTT.